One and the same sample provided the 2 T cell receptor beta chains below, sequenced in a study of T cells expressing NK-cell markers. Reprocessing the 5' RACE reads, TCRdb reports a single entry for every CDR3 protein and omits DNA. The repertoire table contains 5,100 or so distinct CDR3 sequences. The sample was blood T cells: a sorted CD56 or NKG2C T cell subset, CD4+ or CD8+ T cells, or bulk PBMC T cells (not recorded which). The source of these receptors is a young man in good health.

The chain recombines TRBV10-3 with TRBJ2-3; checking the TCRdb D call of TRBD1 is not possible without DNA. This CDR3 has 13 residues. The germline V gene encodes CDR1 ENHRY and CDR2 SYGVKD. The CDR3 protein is CAIREGATDTQYF.

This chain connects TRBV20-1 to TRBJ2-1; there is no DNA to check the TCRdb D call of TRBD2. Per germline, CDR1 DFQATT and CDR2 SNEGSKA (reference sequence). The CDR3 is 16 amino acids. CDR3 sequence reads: CSARDLGTSLGNEQFF.